A selection of T cell receptor beta chains follows, all from one sample in a study of T-cell memory formation after mild COVID-19. TCRdb redid the calling of the 5' RACE reads with MiXCR, one entry per CDR3 protein. The sample holds fewer than 60,000 distinct CDR3 sequences, roughly 27% seen once. Sequenced: PBMCs or a T cell subset sorted from them (not recorded which). The receptors stem from a man between 18 and 29 years old who had mild COVID-19 (a few samples of this study predate the infection). Cell type and time point are not known. Both conserved end residues are part of each CDR3. Fields, in order: D gene, J gene, clone size, V gene, CDR3 protein, CDR3 DNA. The D gene is left open where the match is weak. Some rows mark clone size as missing; the rest say once, few, many or name a class of expanded clone.

>.|TRBJ1-2|.|TRBV15
CATSRDYEGLVYGYTF
TGTGCCACCAGCAGAGATTACGAGGGGCTGGTCTATGGCTACACCTTC
>.|TRBJ2-1|many|TRBV7-3
CASSLDVSGTFNEQFF
TGTGCCAGCAGCTTAGACGTGTCCGGGACATTCAATGAGCAGTTCTTC
>.|TRBJ2-1|few|TRBV27
CASSPRPWGEQFF
TGTGCCAGCAGTCCCCGACCCTGGGGTGAGCAGTTCTTC
>TRBD1|TRBJ1-5|.|TRBV27
CASSSGTGVQPQHF
TGTGCCAGCAGTTCAGGGACAGGGGTTCAGCCCCAGCATTTT
>TRBD2|TRBJ2-3|few|TRBV20-1
CSASGGIADTQYF
TGCAGTGCATCGGGGGGGATCGCAGATACGCAGTATTTT
>TRBD1|TRBJ1-6|few|TRBV6-5
CAIGDRGNSPLHF
TGTGCCATCGGGGACAGGGGTAATTCACCCCTCCACTTT
>TRBD2|TRBJ2-3|.|TRBV7-9
CASSLRQAGGSDTQYF
TGTGCCAGCAGCTTACGACAAGCGGGGGGCAGCGATACGCAGTATTTT
>TRBD1|TRBJ2-3|.|TRBV7-2
CASSSGQGADTQYF
TGTGCCAGCAGCTCAGGACAGGGAGCAGATACGCAGTATTTT
>TRBD1|TRBJ2-7|.|TRBV5-1
CASSLGQGVSSYEQYF
TGCGCCAGCAGCTTGGGACAGGGGGTAAGCTCCTACGAGCAGTACTTC
>TRBD2|TRBJ2-3|once|TRBV9
CASTLAGTTDTQYF
TGTGCCAGCACCCTAGCGGGGACCACAGATACGCAGTATTTT
>.|TRBJ2-2|.|TRBV12-3/TRBV12-4
CASSELGAVGELFF
TGTGCCAGCAGTGAGTTGGGGGCGGTCGGGGAGCTGTTTTTT
>.|TRBJ2-1|.|TRBV7-9
CASSYSEAPNEQFF
TGTGCCAGCAGTTATTCGGAGGCGCCCAATGAGCAGTTCTTC
>.|TRBJ2-1|.|TRBV11-2
CASSLSASDAQFF
TGTGCCAGCAGCTTAAGTGCCTCCGACGCGCAGTTCTTC
>TRBD2|TRBJ2-5|.|TRBV28
CASSRLAGGTQYF
TGTGCCAGCTCCCGACTAGCGGGAGGAACCCAGTACTTC
>.|TRBJ2-2|few|TRBV5-1
CASSLSNRVGTGELFF
TGCGCCAGCAGCTTGTCCAACAGGGTCGGCACCGGGGAGCTGTTTTTT
>.|TRBJ2-7|.|TRBV29-1
CSVTRFYEQYF
TGCAGCGTTACGCGTTTTTACGAGCAGTACTTC
>.|TRBJ2-5|.|TRBV7-3
CASSLWGGPEETQYF
TGTGCCAGCAGCTTATGGGGAGGACCGGAGGAGACCCAGTACTTC
>.|TRBJ2-1|few|TRBV6-2/TRBV6-3
CASSSNWGAGNEQFF
TGTGCCAGCAGCTCGAACTGGGGTGCGGGCAATGAGCAGTTCTTC
>TRBD2|TRBJ2-1|few|TRBV4-3
CASSQDVRTSSYNEQFF
TGCGCCAGCAGCCAAGACGTCCGGACTAGCTCCTACAATGAGCAGTTCTTC
>TRBD2|TRBJ2-7|.|TRBV11-2
CASSLEFGRTYEQYF
TGTGCCAGCAGCTTAGAATTCGGGAGGACCTACGAGCAGTACTTC
>TRBD2|TRBJ2-7|.|TRBV29-1
CSVLTGGSYEQYF
TGCAGCGTTCTCACGGGGGGTTCCTACGAGCAGTACTTC
>.|TRBJ2-5|many|TRBV24-1
CATSDPTGIQETQYF
TGTGCCACCAGTGATCCCACGGGGATACAAGAGACCCAGTACTTC
>TRBD1|TRBJ2-7|.|TRBV7-8
CASSGPGTGSYEQYF
TGTGCCAGCAGCGGACCCGGGACAGGGTCCTACGAGCAGTACTTC
>.|TRBJ2-1|.|TRBV20-1
CSARDPFRKVDEQFF
TGCAGTGCTAGAGACCCCTTCAGGAAGGTAGATGAGCAGTTCTTC
>.|TRBJ1-2|.|TRBV27
CASSSPSAGSNYGYTF
TGTGCCAGCAGCTCCCCTTCGGCGGGGTCGAACTATGGCTACACCTTC
>TRBD1|TRBJ1-1|.|TRBV12-3/TRBV12-4
CASSRAGGAGAFF
TGTGCCTCTAGTAGGGCAGGGGGCGCGGGAGCTTTCTTT
>TRBD2|TRBJ2-5|.|TRBV6-1
CASRPTSVQETQYF
TGTGCCAGCAGACCGACTAGCGTTCAAGAGACCCAGTACTTC
>.|TRBJ2-1|.|TRBV7-6
CASSRPGPLNEQFF
TGTGCCAGCAGCCGACCTGGACCCTTAAATGAGCAGTTCTTC
>.|TRBJ2-1|many|TRBV2
CAIPDSAANEQFF
TGTGCCATCCCTGACAGTGCCGCCAATGAGCAGTTCTTC
>.|TRBJ2-1|.|TRBV29-1
CSVEDPAWDEQFF
TGCAGCGTTGAAGATCCCGCATGGGATGAGCAGTTCTTC
>TRBD2|TRBJ2-1|few|TRBV6-2/TRBV6-3
CASSSVAGGPYEQFF
TGTGCCAGCAGTTCAGTAGCGGGGGGGCCTTATGAGCAGTTCTTC
>.|TRBJ2-1|few|TRBV4-1
CASSQGGGEQFF
TGCGCCAGCAGCCAAGGGGGCGGCGAGCAGTTCTTC
>.|TRBJ1-1|.|TRBV6-5
CASGPSLLTEAFF
TGTGCCAGCGGGCCGTCTCTTCTCACTGAAGCTTTCTTT
>TRBD2|TRBJ2-2|.|TRBV5-1
CASSLSGRVFF
TGCGCCAGCAGCTTGTCAGGGAGGGTGTTTTTT
>.|TRBJ2-4|few|TRBV7-8
CASSFLTRGTKNIQYF
TGTGCCAGCAGCTTCCTAACCCGGGGGACCAAAAACATTCAGTACTTC
>.|TRBJ2-2|few|TRBV7-8
CASRSEAENTGELFF
TGTGCCAGCAGATCGGAGGCAGAAAACACCGGGGAGCTGTTTTTT
>.|TRBJ2-5|.|TRBV29-1
CSVPGPWEETQYF
TGCAGCGTTCCGGGGCCTTGGGAAGAGACCCAGTACTTC
>.|TRBJ2-7|.|TRBV30
CAWGPFPNYEQYF
TGTGCCTGGGGTCCTTTTCCCAACTACGAGCAGTACTTC
>TRBD1|TRBJ1-1|.|TRBV5-1
CASSPRDRVGTEAFF
TGCGCCAGCAGCCCAAGAGACAGGGTGGGCACTGAAGCTTTCTTT
>TRBD1|TRBJ1-6|.|TRBV7-3
CASSLTPQGVGSSPLHF
TGTGCCAGCAGCTTAACGCCTCAGGGGGTGGGGAGTTCACCCCTCCACTTT
>.|TRBJ2-1|few|TRBV5-1
CASSLVGGISYNEQFF
TGCGCCAGCAGCTTGGTGGGCGGGATATCCTACAATGAGCAGTTCTTC
>TRBD2|TRBJ2-3|.|TRBV5-1
CASSWTRTGGDTQYF
TGCGCCAGCAGCTGGACTAGGACGGGCGGAGATACGCAGTATTTT
>TRBD1|TRBJ2-7|few|TRBV6-5
CASSYSDRDYEQYF
TGTGCCAGCAGTTACTCGGACAGGGACTACGAGCAGTACTTC
>.|TRBJ2-2|once|TRBV7-8
CASSLAEGTGELFF
TGTGCCAGCAGCTTAGCGGAGGGAACCGGGGAGCTGTTTTTT
>.|TRBJ2-1|.|TRBV3-1
CASSQDGGRGGEQFF
TGTGCCAGCAGCCAAGACGGCGGCAGGGGAGGCGAGCAGTTCTTC
>TRBD2|TRBJ2-3|many|TRBV7-3
CASSSPGGPYDTQYF
TGTGCCAGCAGCTCACCGGGGGGGCCCTATGATACGCAGTATTTT
>.|TRBJ2-7|.|TRBV5-1
CASSFTPLYEQYF
TGCGCCAGCAGCTTTACCCCCCTCTACGAGCAGTACTTC
>TRBD1|TRBJ2-7|few|TRBV7-8
CASSFDRGESYEQYF
TGTGCCAGCAGCTTTGACAGGGGCGAGTCCTACGAGCAGTACTTC
>.|TRBJ2-3|few|TRBV5-6
CASSLVASASTDTQYF
TGTGCCAGCAGCTTGGTAGCCTCAGCTAGCACAGATACGCAGTATTTT
>.|TRBJ2-3|many|TRBV9
CASSEGGDTQYF
TGTGCCAGCAGCGAAGGAGGGGATACGCAGTATTTT
>TRBD1|TRBJ1-2|.|TRBV27
CASSPTRLTGVYGYTF
TGTGCCAGCAGTCCGACCCGATTAACAGGGGTCTATGGCTACACCTTC
>TRBD2|TRBJ2-5|.|TRBV7-7
CASSLLIAGGWQETQYF
TGTGCCAGCAGCTTACTTATAGCGGGGGGCTGGCAAGAGACCCAGTACTTC
>TRBD2|TRBJ2-5|few|TRBV4-1
CASRTLLAGAPQETQYF
TGCGCCAGCAGAACCTTACTAGCGGGGGCACCTCAAGAGACCCAGTACTTC
>TRBD1|TRBJ2-1|many|TRBV5-1
CATRAGTGVNEQFF
TGCGCCACCCGTGCCGGGACAGGGGTCAATGAGCAGTTCTTC
>.|TRBJ2-5|few|TRBV6-5
CASSYIGAGETQYF
TGTGCCAGCAGTTACATTGGGGCGGGGGAGACCCAGTACTTC
>TRBD2|TRBJ2-2|few|TRBV9
CASSMFGLAGTGELFF
TGTGCCAGCAGCATGTTTGGGCTAGCGGGTACCGGGGAGCTGTTTTTT
>.|TRBJ1-1|.|TRBV6-5
CASSYLVGGTEAFF
TGTGCCAGCAGTTACTTAGTAGGAGGAACTGAAGCTTTCTTT
>.|TRBJ2-1|.|TRBV5-1
CASSSHTGPSYNEQFF
TGCGCCAGCAGCTCCCACACTGGACCCTCCTACAATGAGCAGTTCTTC
>TRBD2|TRBJ2-3|.|TRBV3-1
CASSHFTPTSGGIDTQYF
TGTGCCAGCAGCCACTTCACACCGACTAGCGGGGGGATAGATACGCAGTATTTT
>.|TRBJ2-4|many|TRBV19
CASSIPPINIQYF
TGTGCCAGTAGTATTCCCCCAATTAACATTCAGTACTTC